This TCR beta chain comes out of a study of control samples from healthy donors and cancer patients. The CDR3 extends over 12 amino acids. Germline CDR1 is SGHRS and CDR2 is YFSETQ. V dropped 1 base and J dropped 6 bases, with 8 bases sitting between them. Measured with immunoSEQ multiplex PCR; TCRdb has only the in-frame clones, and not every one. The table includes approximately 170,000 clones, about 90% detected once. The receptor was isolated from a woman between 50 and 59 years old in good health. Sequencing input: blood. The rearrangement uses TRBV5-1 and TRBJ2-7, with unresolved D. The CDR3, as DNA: TGCGCCAGCAGCTTGATTTCGGGCGAGCAGTACTTC. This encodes CASSLISGEQYF.